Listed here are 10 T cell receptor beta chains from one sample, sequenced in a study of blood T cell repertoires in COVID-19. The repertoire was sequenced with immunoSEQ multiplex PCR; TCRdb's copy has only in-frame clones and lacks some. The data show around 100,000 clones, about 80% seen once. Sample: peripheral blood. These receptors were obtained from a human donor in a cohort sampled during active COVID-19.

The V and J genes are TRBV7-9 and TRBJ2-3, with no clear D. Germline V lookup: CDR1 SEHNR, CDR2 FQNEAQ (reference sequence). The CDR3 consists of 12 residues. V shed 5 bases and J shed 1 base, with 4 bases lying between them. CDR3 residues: CASSQGTDTQYF. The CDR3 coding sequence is TGTGCCAGCAGCCAGGGCACAGATACGCAGTATTTT.

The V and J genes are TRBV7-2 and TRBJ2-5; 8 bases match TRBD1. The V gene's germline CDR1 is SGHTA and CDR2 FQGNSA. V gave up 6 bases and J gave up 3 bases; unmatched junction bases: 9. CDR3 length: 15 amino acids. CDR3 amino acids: CASRDRGQAKETQYF. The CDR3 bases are TGTGCCAGCAGAGATAGGGGACAGGCCAAAGAGACCCAGTACTTC.

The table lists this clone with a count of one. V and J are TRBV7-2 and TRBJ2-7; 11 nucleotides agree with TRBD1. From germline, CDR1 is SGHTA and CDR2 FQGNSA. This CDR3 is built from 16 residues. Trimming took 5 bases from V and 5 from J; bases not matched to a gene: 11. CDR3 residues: CASSTRGQGAIHEQYF. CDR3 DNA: TGTGCCAGCAGCACCAGAGGACAGGGGGCGATCCACGAGCAGTACTTC.

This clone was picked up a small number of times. CDR3 sequence: CASSRHRQGLFGGELFF. The CDR3 region has the DNA TGTGCCAGTAGTAGGCATAGACAGGGACTTTTTGGCGGGGAGCTGTTTTTT. This chain links TRBV19 with TRBJ2-2; a weak D match, TRBD1 (7 bases). Germline lookup yields CDR1 LNHDA and CDR2 SQIVND (reference sequence). This CDR3 has 17 residues. V shed 4 bases and J shed 7 bases, with 22 bases lying between them.

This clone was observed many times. In DNA form, the CDR3 reads TGCGCCAGCAGATCTCAGAGGGAGCAGTACTTC. Translated: CASRSQREQYF. This chain uses TRBV5-1 with TRBJ2-7; D not certain. The V and J ends lost 5 bases and 7 bases respectively, with 10 bases between them. There are 11 residues in the CDR3. Germline lookup yields CDR1 SGHRS and CDR2 YFSETQ.

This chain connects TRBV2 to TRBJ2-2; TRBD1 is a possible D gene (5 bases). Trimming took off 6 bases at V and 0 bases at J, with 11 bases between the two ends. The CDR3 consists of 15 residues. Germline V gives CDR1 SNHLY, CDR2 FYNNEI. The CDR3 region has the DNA TGTGCCAGCAGCCCCAGGGCCGCGAACACCGGGGAGCTGTTTTTT. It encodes CASSPRAANTGELFF.

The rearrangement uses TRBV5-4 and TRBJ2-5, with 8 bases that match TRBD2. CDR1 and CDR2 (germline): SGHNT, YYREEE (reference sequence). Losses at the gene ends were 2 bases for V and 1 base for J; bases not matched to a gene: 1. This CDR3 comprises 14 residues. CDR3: CASSFSGAQETQYF. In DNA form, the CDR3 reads TGTGCCAGCAGCTTTAGCGGGGCCCAAGAGACCCAGTACTTC.

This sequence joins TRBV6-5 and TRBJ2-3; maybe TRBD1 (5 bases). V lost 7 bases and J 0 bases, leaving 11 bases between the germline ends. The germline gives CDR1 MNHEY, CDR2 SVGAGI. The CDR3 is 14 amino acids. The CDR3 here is CASMRQLSTDTQYF. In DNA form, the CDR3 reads TGTGCCAGCATGAGACAGTTGAGCACAGATACGCAGTATTTT.

The CDR3 nucleotides are TGTGCCAGCAGCTTAGGGACTAGCCCATTCTACGAGCAGTACTTC. It encodes CASSLGTSPFYEQYF. The chain is built from TRBV5-5 and TRBJ2-7, with 9 bases fitting TRBD2. Trimming took 2 bases from V and 3 from J; bases not matched to a gene: 6. Germline-derived CDR1 and CDR2 are SGHKS and YYEKEE (reference sequence). CDR3 length equals 15 residues.

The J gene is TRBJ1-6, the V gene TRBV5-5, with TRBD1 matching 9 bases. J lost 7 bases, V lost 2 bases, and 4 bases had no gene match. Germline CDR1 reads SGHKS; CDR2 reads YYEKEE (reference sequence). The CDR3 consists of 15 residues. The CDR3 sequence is CASSFGTGLNSPLHF. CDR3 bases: TGTGCCAGCAGCTTCGGGACAGGGTTAAATTCACCCCTCCACTTT.